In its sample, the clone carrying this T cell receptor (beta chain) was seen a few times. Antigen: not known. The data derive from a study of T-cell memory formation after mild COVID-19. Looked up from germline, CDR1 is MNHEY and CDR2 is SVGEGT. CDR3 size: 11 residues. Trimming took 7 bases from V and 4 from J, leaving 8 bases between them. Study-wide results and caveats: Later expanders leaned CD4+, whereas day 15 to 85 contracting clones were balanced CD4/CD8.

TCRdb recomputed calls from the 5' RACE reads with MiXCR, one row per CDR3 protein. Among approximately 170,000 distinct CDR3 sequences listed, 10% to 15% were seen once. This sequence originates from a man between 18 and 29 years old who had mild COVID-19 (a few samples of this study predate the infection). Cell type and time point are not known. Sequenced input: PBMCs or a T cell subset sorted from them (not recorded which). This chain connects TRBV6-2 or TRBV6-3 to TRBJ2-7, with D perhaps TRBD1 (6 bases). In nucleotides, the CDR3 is TGTGCCAGCACTCAGGGGTACGAGCAGTACGTC. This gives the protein CASTQGYEQYV.